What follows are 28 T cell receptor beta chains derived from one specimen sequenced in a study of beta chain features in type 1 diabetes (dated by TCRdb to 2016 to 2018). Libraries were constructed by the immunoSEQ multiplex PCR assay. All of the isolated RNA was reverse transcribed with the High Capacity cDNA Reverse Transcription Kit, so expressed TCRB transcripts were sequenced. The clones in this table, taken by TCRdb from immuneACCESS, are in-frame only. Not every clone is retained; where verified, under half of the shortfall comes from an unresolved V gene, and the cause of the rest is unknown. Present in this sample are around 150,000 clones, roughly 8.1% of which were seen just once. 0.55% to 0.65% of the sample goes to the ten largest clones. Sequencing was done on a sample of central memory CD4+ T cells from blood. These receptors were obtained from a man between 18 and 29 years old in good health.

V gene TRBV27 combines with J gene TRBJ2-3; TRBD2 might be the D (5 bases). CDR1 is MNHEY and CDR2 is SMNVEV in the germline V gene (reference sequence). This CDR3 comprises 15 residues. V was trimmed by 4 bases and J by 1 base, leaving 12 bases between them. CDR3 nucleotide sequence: TGTGCCAGCAGTTCCAGCGGAGCTGGCACAGATACGCAGTATTTT. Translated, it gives CASSSSGAGTDTQYF.

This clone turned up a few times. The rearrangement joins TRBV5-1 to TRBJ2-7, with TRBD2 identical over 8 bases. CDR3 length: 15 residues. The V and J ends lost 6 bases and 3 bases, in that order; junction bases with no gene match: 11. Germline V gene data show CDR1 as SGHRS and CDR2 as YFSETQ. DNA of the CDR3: TGCGCCAGCAACGTGGGCGGGGGGCCCAACTACGAGCAGTACTTC. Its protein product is CASNVGGGPNYEQYF.

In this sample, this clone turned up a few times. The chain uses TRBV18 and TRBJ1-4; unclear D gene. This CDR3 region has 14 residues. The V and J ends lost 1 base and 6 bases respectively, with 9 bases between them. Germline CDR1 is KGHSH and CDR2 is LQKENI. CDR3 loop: CASSPLSGDEKLFF. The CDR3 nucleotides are TGTGCCAGCTCACCACTTTCGGGAGATGAAAAACTGTTTTTT. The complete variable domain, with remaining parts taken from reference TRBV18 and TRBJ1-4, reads NAGVMQNPRHLVRRRGQEARLRCSPMKGHSHVYWYRQLPEEGLKFMVYLQKENIIDESGMPKERFSAEFPKEGPSILRIQQVVRGDSAAYFCASSPLSGDEKLFFGSGTQLSVL.

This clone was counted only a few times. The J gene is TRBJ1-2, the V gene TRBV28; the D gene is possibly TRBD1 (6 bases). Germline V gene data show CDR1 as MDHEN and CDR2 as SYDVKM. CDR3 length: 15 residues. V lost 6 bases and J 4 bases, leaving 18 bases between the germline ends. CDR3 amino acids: CASRHSLGGLYGYTF. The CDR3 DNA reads TGTGCCAGCAGACATAGCCTCGGGGGGCTCTATGGCTACACCTTC.

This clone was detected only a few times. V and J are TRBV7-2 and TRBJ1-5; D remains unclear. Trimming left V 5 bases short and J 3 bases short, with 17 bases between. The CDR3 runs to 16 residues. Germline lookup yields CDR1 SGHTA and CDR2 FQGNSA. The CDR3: CASSPHGPQANQPQHF. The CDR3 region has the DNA TGTGCCAGCAGCCCTCATGGGCCTCAGGCCAATCAGCCCCAGCATTTT.

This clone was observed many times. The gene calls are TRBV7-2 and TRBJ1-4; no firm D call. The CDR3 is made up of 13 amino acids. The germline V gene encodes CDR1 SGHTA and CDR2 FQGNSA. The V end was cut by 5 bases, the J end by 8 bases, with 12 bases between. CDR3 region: CASSLGPREKLFF. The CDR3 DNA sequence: TGTGCCAGCAGCCTAGGTCCCCGGGAAAAACTGTTTTTT.

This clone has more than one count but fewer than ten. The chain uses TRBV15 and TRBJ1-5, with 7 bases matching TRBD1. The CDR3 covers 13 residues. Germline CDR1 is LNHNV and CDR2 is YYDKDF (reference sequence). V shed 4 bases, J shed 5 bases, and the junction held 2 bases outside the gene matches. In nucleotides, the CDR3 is TGTGCCACCAGCACCAGGGGGGATCAGCCCCAGCATTTT. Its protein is CATSTRGDQPQHF.

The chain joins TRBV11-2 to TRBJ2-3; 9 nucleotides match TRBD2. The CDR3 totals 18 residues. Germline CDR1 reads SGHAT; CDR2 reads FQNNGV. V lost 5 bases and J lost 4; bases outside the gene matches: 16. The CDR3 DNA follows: TGTGCCAGCAGCCCCCAGTGGGGCGGGGGGGCAGGTCCAGATACGCAGTATTTT. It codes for CASSPQWGGGAGPDTQYF.

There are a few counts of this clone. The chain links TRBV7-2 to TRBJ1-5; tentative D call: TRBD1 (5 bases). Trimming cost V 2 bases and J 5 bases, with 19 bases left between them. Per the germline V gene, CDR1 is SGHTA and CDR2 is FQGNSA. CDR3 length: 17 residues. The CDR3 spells CASSLQDMGFTYQPQHF. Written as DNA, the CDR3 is TGTGCCAGCAGCTTACAGGACATGGGCTTCACTTATCAGCCCCAGCATTTT.

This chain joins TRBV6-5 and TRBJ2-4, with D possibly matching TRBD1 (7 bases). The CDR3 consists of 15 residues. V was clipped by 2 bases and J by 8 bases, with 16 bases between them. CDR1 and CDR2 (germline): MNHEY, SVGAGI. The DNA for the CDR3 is TGTGCCAGCAGTTACCAGACAGGGAGGTTCGACATTCAGTACTTC. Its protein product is CASSYQTGRFDIQYF.

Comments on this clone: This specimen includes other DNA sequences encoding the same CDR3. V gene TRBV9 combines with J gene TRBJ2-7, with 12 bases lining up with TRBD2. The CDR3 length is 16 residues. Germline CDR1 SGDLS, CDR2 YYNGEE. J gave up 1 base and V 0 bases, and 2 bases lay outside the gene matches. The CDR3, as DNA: TGTGCCAGCAGCGTAGGGGGGACTAGCGGGTCCTACGAGCAGTACTTC. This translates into CASSVGGTSGSYEQYF.

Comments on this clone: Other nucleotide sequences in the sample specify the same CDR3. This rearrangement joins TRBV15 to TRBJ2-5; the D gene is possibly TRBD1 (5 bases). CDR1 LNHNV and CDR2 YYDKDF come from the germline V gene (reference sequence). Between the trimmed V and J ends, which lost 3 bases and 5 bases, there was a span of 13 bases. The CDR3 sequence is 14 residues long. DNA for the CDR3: TGTGCCACCAGCAGGGAAGACAGAAAGGAGACCCAGTACTTC. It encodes CATSREDRKETQYF.

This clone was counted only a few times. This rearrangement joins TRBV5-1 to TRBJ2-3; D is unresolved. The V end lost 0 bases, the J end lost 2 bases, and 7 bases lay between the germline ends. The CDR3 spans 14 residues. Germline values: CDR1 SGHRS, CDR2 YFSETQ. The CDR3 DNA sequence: TGCGCCAGCAGCTTGGGACAAAACACAGATACGCAGTATTTT. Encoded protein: CASSLGQNTDTQYF.

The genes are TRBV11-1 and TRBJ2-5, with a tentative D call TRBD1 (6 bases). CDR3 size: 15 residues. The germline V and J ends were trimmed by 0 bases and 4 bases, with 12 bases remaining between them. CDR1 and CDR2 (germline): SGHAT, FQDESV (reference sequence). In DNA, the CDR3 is TGTGCCAGCAGCTTAGCGCGTACAGGGAGAGAGACCCAGTACTTC. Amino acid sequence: CASSLARTGRETQYF.

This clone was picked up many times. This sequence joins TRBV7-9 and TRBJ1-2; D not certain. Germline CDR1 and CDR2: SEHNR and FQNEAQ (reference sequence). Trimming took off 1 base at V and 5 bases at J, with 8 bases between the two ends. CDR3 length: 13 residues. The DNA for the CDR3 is TGTGCCAGCAGCTTAGAATCCTATTATGGCTACACCTTC. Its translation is CASSLESYYGYTF.

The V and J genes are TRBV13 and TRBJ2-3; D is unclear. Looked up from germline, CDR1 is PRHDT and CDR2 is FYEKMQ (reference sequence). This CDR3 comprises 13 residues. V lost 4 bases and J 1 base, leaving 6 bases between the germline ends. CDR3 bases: TGTGCCAGCAGCTCCCTCGGCACAGATACGCAGTATTTT. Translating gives CASSSLGTDTQYF.

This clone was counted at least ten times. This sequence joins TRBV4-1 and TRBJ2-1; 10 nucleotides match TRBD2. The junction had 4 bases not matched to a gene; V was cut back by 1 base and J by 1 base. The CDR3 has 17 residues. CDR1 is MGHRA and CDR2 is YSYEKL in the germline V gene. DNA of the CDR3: TGCGCCAGCAGCCAAGGCCCACTAGCGGGATCCTACAATGAGCAGTTCTTC. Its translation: CASSQGPLAGSYNEQFF.

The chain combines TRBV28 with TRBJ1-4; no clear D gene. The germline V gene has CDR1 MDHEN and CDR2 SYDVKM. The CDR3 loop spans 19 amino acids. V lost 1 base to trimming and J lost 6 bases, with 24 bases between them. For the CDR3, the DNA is TGTGCCAGCAGTTTATTTCTGGGAGGACGAACAGACGGATATGAAAAACTGTTTTTT. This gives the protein CASSLFLGGRTDGYEKLFF.

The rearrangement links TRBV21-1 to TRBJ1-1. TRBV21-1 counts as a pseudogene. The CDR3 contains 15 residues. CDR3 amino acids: CASSKVENQNTEAFF. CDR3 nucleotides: TGTGCCAGCAGCAAAGTAGAGAACCAGAACACTGAAGCTTTCTTT.

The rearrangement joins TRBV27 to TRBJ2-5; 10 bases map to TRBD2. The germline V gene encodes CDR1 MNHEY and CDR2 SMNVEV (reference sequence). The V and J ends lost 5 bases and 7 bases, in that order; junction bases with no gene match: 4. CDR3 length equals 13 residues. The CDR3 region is CASSPGLAATQYF. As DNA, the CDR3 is TGTGCCAGCAGTCCAGGACTAGCGGCGACCCAGTACTTC.

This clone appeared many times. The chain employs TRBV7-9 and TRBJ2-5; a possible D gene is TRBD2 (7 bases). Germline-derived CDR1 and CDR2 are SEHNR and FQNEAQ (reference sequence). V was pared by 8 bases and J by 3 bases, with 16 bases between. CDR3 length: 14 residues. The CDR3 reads CASRQEGGKETQYF. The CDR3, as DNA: TGTGCCAGCCGACAAGAGGGGGGGAAAGAGACCCAGTACTTC.

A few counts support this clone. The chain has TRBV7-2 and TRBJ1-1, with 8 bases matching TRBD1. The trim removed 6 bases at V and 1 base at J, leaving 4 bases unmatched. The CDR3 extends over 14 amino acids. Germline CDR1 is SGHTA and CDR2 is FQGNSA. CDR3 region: CASRAGTGNTEAFF. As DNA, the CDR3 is TGTGCCAGCAGAGCCGGGACAGGGAACACTGAAGCTTTCTTT.

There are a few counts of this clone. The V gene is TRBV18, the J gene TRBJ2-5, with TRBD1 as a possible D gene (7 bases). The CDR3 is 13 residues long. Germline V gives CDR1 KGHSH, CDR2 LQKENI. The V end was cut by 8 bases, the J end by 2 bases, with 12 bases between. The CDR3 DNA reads TGTGCCAGCAAACAGGGGAGGCAAGAGACCCAGTACTTC. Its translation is CASKQGRQETQYF.

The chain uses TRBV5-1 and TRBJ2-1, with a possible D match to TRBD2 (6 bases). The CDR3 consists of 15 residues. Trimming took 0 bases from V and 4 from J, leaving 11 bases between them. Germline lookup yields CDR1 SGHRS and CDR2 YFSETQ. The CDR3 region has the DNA TGCGCCAGCAGCTTGGAGGCGGGACTTTACAATGAGCAGTTCTTC. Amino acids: CASSLEAGLYNEQFF.

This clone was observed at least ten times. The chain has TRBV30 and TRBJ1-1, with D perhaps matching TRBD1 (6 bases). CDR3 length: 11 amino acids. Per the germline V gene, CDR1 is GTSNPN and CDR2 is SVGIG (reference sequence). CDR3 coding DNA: TGTGCTTCACAGGGTTATACTGAAGCTTTCTTT. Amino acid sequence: CASQGYTEAFF.

Written as DNA, the CDR3 is TGTGCCAGCAGGTCTAGCGGGGGGAATTCAGATACGCAGTATTTT. It specifies CASRSSGGNSDTQYF. J is TRBJ2-3 and V is TRBV6-5, with 11 bases matching TRBD2. This CDR3 comprises 15 residues. With 6 bases clipped from V and 4 bases from J, the junction kept 6 bases outside the gene matches. In germline, CDR1 is MNHEY, CDR2 SVGAGI.

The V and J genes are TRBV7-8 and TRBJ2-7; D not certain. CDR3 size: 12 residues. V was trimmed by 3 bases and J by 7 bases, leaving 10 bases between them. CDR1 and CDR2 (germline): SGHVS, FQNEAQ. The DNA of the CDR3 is TGTGCCAGCAGCTTCATGGAGAATGAGCAGTACTTC. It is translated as CASSFMENEQYF.

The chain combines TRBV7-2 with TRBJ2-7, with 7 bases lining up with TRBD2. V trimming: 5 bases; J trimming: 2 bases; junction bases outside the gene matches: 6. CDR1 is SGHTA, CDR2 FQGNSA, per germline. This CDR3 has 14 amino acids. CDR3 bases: TGTGCCAGCAGCCCAACCGCGGGGGCCTACGAGCAGTACTTC. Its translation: CASSPTAGAYEQYF.